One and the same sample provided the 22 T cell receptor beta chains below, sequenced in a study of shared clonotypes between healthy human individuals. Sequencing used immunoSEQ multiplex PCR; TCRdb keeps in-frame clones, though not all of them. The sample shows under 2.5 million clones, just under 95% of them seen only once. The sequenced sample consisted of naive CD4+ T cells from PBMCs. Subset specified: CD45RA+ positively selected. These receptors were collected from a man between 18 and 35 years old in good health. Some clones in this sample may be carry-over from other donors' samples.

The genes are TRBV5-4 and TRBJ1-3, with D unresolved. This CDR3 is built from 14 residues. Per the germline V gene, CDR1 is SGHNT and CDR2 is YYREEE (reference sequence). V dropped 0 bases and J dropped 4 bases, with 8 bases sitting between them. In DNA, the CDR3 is TGTGCCAGCAGCTTGGGAGGGTTGGGAAACACCATATATTTT. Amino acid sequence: CASSLGGLGNTIYF.

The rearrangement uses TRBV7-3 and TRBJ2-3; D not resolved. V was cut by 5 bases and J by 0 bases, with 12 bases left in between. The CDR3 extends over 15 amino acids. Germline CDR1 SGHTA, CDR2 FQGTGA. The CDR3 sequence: CASSPFWGSTDTQYF. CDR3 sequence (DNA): TGTGCCAGCAGCCCGTTCTGGGGAAGCACAGATACGCAGTATTTT.

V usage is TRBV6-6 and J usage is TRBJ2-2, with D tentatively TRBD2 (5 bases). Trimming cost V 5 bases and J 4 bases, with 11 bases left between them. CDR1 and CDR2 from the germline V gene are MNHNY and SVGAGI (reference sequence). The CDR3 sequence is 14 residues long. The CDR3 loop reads CASSIEGGTGELFF. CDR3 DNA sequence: TGTGCCAGCAGTATAGAGGGTGGCACCGGGGAGCTGTTTTTT.

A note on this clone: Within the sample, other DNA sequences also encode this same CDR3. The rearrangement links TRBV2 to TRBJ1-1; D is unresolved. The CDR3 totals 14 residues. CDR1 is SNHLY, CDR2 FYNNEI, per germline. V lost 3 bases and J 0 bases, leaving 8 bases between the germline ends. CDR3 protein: CASSDRTMNTEAFF. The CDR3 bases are TGTGCCAGCAGTGACAGGACCATGAACACTGAAGCTTTCTTT.

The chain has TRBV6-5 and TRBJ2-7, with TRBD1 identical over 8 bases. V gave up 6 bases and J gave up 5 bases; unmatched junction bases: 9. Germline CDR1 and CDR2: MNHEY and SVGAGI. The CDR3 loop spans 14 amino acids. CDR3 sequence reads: CASRRGQGVHEQYF. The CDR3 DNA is TGTGCCAGCAGGCGCGGACAGGGTGTCCACGAGCAGTACTTC.

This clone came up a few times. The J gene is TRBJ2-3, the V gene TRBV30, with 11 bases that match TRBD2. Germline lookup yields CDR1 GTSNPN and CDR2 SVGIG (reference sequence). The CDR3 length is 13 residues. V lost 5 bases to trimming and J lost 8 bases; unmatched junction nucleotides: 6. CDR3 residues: CAWGTSGGVTQYF. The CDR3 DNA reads TGTGCCTGGGGGACTAGCGGAGGGGTTACGCAGTATTTT.

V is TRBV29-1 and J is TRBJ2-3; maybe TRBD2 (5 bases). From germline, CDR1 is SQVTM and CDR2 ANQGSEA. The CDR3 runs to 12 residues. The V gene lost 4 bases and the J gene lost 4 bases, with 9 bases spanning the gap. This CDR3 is CSVGIASDTQYF. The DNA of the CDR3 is TGCAGCGTTGGAATAGCGTCAGATACGCAGTATTTT.

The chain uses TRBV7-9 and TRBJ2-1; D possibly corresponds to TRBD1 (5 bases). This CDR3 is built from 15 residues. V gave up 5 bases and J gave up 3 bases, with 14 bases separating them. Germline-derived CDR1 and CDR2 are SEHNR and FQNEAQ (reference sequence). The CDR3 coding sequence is TGTGCCAGCAGCCCCAGGGAAACACGCTACAATGAGCAGTTCTTC. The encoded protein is CASSPRETRYNEQFF.

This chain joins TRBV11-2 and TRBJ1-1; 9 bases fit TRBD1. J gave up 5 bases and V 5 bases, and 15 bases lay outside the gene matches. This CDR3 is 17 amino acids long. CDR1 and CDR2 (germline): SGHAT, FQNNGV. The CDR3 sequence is CASSGGQGKQGVTEAFF. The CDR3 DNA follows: TGTGCCAGCAGCGGGGGACAGGGAAAGCAGGGAGTAACTGAAGCTTTCTTT.

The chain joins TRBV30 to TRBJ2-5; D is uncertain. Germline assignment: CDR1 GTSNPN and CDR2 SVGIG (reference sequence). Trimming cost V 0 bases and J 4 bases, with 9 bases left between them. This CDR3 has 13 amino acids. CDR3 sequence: CAWSVMEGETQYF. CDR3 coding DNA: TGTGCCTGGAGTGTTATGGAAGGAGAGACCCAGTACTTC.

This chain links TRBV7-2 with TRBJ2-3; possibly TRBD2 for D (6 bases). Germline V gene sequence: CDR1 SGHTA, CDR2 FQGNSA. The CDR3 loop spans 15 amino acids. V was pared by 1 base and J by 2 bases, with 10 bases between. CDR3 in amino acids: CASSLDGSPTDTQYF. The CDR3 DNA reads TGTGCCAGCAGCTTAGACGGGAGCCCCACAGATACGCAGTATTTT.

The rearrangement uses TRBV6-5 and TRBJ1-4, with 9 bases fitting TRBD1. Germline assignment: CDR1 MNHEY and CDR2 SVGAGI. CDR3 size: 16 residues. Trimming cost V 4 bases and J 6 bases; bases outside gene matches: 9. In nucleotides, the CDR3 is TGTGCCAGCAGTTTCGAACGACAGGGGGGAGATGAAAAACTGTTTTTT. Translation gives CASSFERQGGDEKLFF.

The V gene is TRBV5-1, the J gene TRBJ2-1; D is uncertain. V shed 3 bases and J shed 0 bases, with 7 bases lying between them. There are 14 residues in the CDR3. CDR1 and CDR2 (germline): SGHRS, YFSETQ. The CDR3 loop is CASSSSSSYNEQFF. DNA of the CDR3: TGCGCCAGCAGCTCCTCCAGCTCCTACAATGAGCAGTTCTTC.

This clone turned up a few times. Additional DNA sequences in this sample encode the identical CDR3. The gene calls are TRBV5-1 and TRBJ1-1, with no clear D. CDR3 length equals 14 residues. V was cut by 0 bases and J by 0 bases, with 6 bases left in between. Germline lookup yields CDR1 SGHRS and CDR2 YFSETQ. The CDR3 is CASSLEAVNTEAFF. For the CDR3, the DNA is TGCGCCAGCAGCTTGGAAGCGGTGAACACTGAAGCTTTCTTT.

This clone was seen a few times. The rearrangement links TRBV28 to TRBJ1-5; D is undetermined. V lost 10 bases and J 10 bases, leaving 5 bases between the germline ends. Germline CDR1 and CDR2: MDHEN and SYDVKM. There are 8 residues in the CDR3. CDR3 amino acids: CATSPQHF. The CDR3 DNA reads TGTGCCACCTCCCCCCAGCATTTT. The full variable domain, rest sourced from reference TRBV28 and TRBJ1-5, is DVKVTQSSRYLVKRTGEKVFLECVQDMDHENMFWYRQDPGLGLRLIYFSYDVKMKEKGDIPEGYSVSREKKERFSLILESASTNQTSMYLCATSPQHFGDGTRLSIL.

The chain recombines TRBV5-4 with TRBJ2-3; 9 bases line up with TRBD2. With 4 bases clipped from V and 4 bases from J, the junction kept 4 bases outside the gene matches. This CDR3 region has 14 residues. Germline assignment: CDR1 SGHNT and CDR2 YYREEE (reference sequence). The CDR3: CASSTGLAPDTQYF. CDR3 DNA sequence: TGTGCCAGCAGCACGGGACTAGCCCCAGATACGCAGTATTTT.

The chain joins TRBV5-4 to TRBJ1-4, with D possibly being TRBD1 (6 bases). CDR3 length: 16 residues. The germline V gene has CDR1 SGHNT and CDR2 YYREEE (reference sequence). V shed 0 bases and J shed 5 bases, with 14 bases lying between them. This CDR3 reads CASSLAAGRGNEKLFF. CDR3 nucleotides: TGTGCCAGCAGCTTGGCTGCTGGCAGGGGAAATGAAAAACTGTTTTTT. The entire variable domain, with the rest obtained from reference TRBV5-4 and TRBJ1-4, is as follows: ETGVTQSPTHLIKTRGQQVTLRCSSQSGHNTVSWYQQALGQGPQFIFQYYREEENGRGNFPPRFSGLQFPNYSSELNVNALELDDSALYLCASSLAAGRGNEKLFFGSGTQLSVL.

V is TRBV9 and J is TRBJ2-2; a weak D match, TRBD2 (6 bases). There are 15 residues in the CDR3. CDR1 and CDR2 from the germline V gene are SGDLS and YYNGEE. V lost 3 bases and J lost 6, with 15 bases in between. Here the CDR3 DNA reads TGTGCCAGCAGCGGAGGAGGGGCGCTCCCCGGGGAGCTGTTTTTT. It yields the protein CASSGGGALPGELFF. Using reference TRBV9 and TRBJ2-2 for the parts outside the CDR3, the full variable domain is DSGVTQTPKHLITATGQRVTLRCSPRSGDLSVYWYQQSLDQGLQFLIQYYNGEERAKGNILERFSAQQFPDLHSELNLSSLELGDSALYFCASSGGGALPGELFFGEGSRLTVL.

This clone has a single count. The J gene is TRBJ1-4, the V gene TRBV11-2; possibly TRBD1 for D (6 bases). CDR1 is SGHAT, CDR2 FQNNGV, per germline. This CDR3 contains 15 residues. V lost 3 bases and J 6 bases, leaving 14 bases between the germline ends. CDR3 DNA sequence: TGTGCCAGCAGCTTGTTACAGGCAGGGGATGAAAAACTGTTTTTT. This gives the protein CASSLLQAGDEKLFF.

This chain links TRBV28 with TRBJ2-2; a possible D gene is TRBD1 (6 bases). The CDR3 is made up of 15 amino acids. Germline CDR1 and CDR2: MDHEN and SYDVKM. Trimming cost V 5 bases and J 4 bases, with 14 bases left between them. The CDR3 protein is CASSHGRGITGELFF. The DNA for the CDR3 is TGTGCCAGCAGTCACGGCAGGGGTATCACCGGGGAGCTGTTTTTT.

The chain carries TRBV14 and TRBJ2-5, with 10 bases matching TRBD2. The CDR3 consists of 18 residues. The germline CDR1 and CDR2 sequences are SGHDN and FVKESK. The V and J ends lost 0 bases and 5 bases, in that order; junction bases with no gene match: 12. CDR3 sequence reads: CASSQDRVASGSWETQYF. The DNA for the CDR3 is TGTGCCAGCAGCCAAGATCGGGTCGCTAGCGGGAGTTGGGAGACCCAGTACTTC.

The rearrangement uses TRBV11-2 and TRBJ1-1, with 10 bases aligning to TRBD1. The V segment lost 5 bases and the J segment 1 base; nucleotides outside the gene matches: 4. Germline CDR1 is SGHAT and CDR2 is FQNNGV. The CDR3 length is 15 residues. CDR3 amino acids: CASSPRQGANTEAFF. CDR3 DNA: TGTGCCAGCAGCCCGAGACAGGGGGCGAACACTGAAGCTTTCTTT.